This section outlines one T cell receptor (beta chain) sequence together with its context. This sample was included in a study of control samples from healthy donors and cancer patients. Method: immunoSEQ multiplex PCR; TCRdb's copy keeps in-frame clones and lacks some. The table lists 150,000 or so clones, 80% to 90% of them singletons. This sequence was found in a woman under 40 in good health. Material for sequencing was blood.

The CDR3 spells CASSPNLLAEAYEQYF. CDR3 DNA: TGTGCCAGCAGTCCGAACCTTCTAGCGGAAGCTTACGAGCAGTACTTC. This chain connects TRBV28 to TRBJ2-7; 7 nucleotides line up with TRBD2. The CDR3 consists of 16 residues. Per the germline V gene, CDR1 is MDHEN and CDR2 is SYDVKM. The V segment lost 5 bases and the J segment 4 bases; nucleotides outside the gene matches: 14.